This T cell receptor beta chain was identified in a study of early T cells in non-severe SARS-CoV-2 infection. Turning to the study itself: The study sequenced bulk RNA from unsorted whole blood, with chains unpaired. Notes on the study in general: Matches to VDJdb favored anti-spike CD8 responses and missed private and CD4 specificities.

Individual cDNA molecules received unique molecular identifiers during library preparation. Each CDR3 protein gets one entry after TCRdb re-called the 5' RACE reads with MiXCR. This table holds some 54,000 distinct CDR3 sequences, over 7.5% found once. Looked up from germline, CDR1 is LGHDT and CDR2 is YNNKEL (reference sequence). The V segment lost 4 bases and the J segment 7 bases; nucleotides outside the gene matches: 10. The length of the CDR3 is 15 residues. This clonotype was observed many times. As yet, its antigen is unknown. The clonotype originates from an adult who was a healthcare worker with PCR-confirmed SARS-CoV-2 infection or an uninfected control (not recorded which). The chain carries TRBV3-1 and TRBJ1-2; 9 bases match TRBD1. The sample consisted of whole blood. In nucleotides, the CDR3 is TGTGCCAGCAGCCCCGACCTACAGGGGGCGCGTGGCTACACCTTC. Protein sequence: CASSPDLQGARGYTF.